This T cell receptor (beta chain) was profiled in a study of blood T cell repertoires in COVID-19. Study-wide background: In each case, the material was cDNA or gDNA derived from T cells, B-cell-depleted T cells, or PBMCs.

In the authors' workflow: Reference gene primers were amplified, and this amplification served to estimate nucleated cell counts. The data were produced by immunoSEQ multiplex PCR, yet TCRdb's version contains in-frame clones alone and is incomplete. That table is the source of V, J and clone size, and D and trimming were worked out from the DNA. The profile shows about 170,000 clones, roughly 88% of them singletons. This clone has just a few counts. Germline trimming cut 0 bases from V and 7 bases from J; bases unmatched to any gene: 4. The CDR3 extends over 15 amino acids. Per germline, CDR1 MNHEY and CDR2 SVGAGI.

The sample comprised peripheral blood. The TCR originated in a woman of 80 years or more with active or convalescent COVID-19. This rearrangement joins TRBV6-5 to TRBJ1-2, with 11 bases lining up with TRBD1. The CDR3 here is CASSYSGGTGGGYTF. The CDR3 nucleotides are TGTGCCAGCAGTTACTCCGGGGGGACAGGGGGTGGCTACACCTTC.